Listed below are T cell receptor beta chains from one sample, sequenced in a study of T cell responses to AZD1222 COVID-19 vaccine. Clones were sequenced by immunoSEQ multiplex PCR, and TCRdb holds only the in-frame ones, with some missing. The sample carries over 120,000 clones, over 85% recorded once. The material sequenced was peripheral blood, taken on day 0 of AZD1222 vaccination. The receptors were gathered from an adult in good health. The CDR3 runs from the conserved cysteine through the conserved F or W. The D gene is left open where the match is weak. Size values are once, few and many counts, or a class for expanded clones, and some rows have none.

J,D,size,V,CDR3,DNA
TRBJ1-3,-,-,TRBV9,CASSVVTGGGNTIYF,TGTGCCAGCAGCGTAGTAACAGGCGGTGGAAACACCATATATTTT
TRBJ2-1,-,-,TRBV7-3,CASSSYDHLARNEQFF,TGTGCCAGCAGCTCCTATGATCACCTAGCCCGCAATGAGCAGTTCTTC
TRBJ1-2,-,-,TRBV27,CASSSSWGDWGYTF,TGTGCCAGCAGTTCCAGCTGGGGGGACTGGGGCTACACCTTC
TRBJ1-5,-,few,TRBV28,CASKGVGSNQPQHF,TGTGCCAGCAAGGGGGTAGGAAGCAATCAGCCCCAGCATTTT
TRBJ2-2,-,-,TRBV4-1,CASSQVGGLNTGELFF,TGCGCCAGCAGCCAAGTGGGGGGATTGAACACCGGGGAGCTGTTTTTT
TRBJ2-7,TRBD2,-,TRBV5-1,CASSLGSASGLYEQYF,TGCGCCAGCAGCTTGGGGTCGGCTAGCGGGCTCTACGAGCAGTACTTC
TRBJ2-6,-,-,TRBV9,CASSVDSGANVLTF,TGTGCCAGCAGCGTCGACTCTGGGGCCAACGTCCTGACTTTC
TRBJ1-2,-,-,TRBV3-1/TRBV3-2,CASAPFQGDYGYTF,TGTGCCAGCGCGCCGTTTCAGGGCGACTATGGCTACACCTTC
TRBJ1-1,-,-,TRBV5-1,CASSFLGQGTEAFF,TGCGCCAGCAGCTTTCTGGGACAAGGAACTGAAGCTTTCTTT
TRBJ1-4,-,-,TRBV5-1,CASRTRVGEKLFF,TGCGCCAGCAGGACAAGGGTAGGCGAAAAACTGTTTTTT
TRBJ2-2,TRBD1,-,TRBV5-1,CASSPLGQGVTGGELFF,TGCGCCAGCAGCCCCTTGGGACAGGGGGTAACGGGCGGGGAGCTGTTTTTT
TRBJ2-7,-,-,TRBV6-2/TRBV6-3,CASSYVVTHEQYF,TGTGCCAGCAGTTACGTGGTTACCCACGAGCAGTACTTC
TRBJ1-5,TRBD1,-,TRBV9,CASSGGRWDRGLDNQPQHF,TGTGCCAGCAGCGGAGGGCGTTGGGACAGGGGTTTAGACAATCAGCCCCAGCATTTT
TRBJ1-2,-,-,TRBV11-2,CASSPDLYGYGYTF,TGTGCCAGCAGCCCGGACCTTTATGGCTATGGCTACACCTTC
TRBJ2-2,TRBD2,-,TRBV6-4,CASSDSTGTSGLTTGELFF,TGTGCCAGCAGTGACTCAACAGGGACTAGCGGGCTTACAACCGGGGAGCTGTTTTTT
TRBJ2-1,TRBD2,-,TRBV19,CASSIGTSGSGSGEQFF,TGTGCCAGTAGTATAGGGACTAGCGGGAGCGGCTCGGGAGAGCAGTTCTTC
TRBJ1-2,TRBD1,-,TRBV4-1,CASSQSRTGNYGYTF,TGCGCCAGCAGCCAATCACGGACAGGGAACTATGGCTACACCTTC
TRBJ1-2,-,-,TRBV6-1,CASSEEAAHSYGYTF,TGTGCCAGCAGTGAGGAGGCAGCGCATTCCTATGGCTACACCTTC
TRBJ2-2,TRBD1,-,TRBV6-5,CASSYGTGSFGELFF,TGTGCCAGCAGCTATGGGACAGGGTCGTTCGGGGAGCTGTTTTTT
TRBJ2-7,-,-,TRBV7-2,CASSLWGQGSYEQYF,TGTGCCAGCAGCTTATGGGGTCAGGGTTCCTACGAGCAGTACTTC
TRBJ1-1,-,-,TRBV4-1,CASSQVPQPGAEAFF,TGCGCCAGCAGCCAAGTCCCCCAACCGGGGGCTGAAGCTTTCTTT
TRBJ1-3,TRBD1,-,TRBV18,CASSPLYLGTGGRTGNTIYF,TGTGCCAGCTCACCCCTGTACCTCGGGACAGGGGGCAGGACTGGAAACACCATATATTTT
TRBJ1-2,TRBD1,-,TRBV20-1,CSATEGANYGYTF,TGCAGTGCTACTGAGGGGGCGAACTATGGCTACACCTTC
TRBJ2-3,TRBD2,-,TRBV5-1,CASSLSTSGFTDTQYF,TGCGCCAGCAGCTTGTCGACTAGCGGATTCACAGATACGCAGTATTTT
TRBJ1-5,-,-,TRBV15,CATSRDHLDQPQHF,TGTGCCACCAGCAGAGATCACCTTGATCAGCCCCAGCATTTT
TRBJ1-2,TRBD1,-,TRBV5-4,CASSFPGQGSYGYTF,TGTGCCAGCAGCTTTCCGGGACAGGGGAGCTATGGCTACACCTTC
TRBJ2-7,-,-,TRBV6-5,CASSYTGQRTYEQYF,TGTGCCAGCAGTTACACAGGACAGAGAACTTACGAGCAGTACTTC
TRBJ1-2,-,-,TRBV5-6,CASTVIGGYGYTF,TGTGCCAGCACCGTAATCGGGGGATATGGCTACACCTTC
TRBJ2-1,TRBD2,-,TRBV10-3,CAINSRTSGRNEQFF,TGTGCCATCAATTCTCGGACTAGCGGACGCAATGAGCAGTTCTTC
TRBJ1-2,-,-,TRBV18,CASSPGDNGYTF,TGTGCCAGCTCACCAGGGGACAATGGCTACACCTTC
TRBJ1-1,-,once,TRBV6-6,CASSTAGGMTAFF,TGTGCCAGCAGTACGGCCGGCGGCATGACGGCTTTCTTT
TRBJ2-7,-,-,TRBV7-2,CASSLAGWRDEQYF,TGTGCCAGCAGCTTAGCGGGTTGGAGGGACGAGCAGTACTTC
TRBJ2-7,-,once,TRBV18,CASSPPSGYEQYF,TGTGCCAGCTCACCACCGTCGGGGTACGAGCAGTACTTC
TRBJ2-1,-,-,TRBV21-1,CASSRGNEQFF,TGTGCCAGCAGTCGGGGGAATGAGCAGTTCTTC
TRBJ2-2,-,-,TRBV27,CASSLMAAGSGELFF,TGTGCCAGCAGTTTGATGGCCGCCGGGTCCGGGGAGCTGTTTTTT
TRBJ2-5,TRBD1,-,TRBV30,CAYKYGTGRQTQYF,TGTGCTTACAAATACGGGACAGGGCGGCAGACCCAGTACTTC
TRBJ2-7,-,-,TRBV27,CASSSLSNTYEQYF,TGTGCCAGCAGTTCTCTTAGCAACACCTACGAGCAGTACTTC
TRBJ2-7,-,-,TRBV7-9,CASSISGSYEQYF,TGTGCCAGCAGCATCTCGGGGAGCTACGAGCAGTACTTC
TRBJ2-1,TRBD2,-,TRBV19,CASSPTGTSGEGQFF,TGTGCCAGTAGTCCGACCGGGACTAGCGGAGAGGGGCAGTTCTTC
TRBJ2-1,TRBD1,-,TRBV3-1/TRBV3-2,CASSQDPGQVYNEQFF,TGTGCCAGCAGCCAGGACCCGGGACAGGTTTACAATGAGCAGTTCTTC
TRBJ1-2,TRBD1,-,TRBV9,CASSISRGLNYGYTF,TGTGCCAGCAGCATCAGCAGGGGGCTTAACTATGGCTACACCTTC
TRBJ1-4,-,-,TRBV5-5,CASSLVGGPNEKLFF,TGTGCCAGCAGCTTGGTGGGGGGCCCTAATGAAAAACTGTTTTTT
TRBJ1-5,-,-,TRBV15,CATSRVGGPSNQPQHF,TGTGCCACCAGCAGAGTGGGTGGCCCAAGCAATCAGCCCCAGCATTTT
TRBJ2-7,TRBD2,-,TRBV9,CASSVAGGHEQYF,TGTGCCAGCAGCGTAGCGGGAGGCCACGAGCAGTACTTC
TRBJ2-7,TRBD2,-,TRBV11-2,CASSLGAGEQYF,TGTGCCAGCAGCCTCGGAGCGGGGGAGCAGTACTTC
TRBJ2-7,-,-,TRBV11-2,CASSLVVYEQYF,TGTGCCAGCAGCTTAGTAGTCTACGAGCAGTACTTC
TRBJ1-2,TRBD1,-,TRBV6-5,CASSRRTGDNYGYTF,TGTGCCAGCAGTCGCCGCACAGGGGATAACTATGGCTACACCTTC
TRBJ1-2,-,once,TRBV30,CAWSVWRGNYGYTF,TGTGCCTGGAGTGTCTGGAGGGGAAACTATGGCTACACCTTC
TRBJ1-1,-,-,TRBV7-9,CASSLFDRMNTEAFF,TGTGCCAGCAGCTTATTCGATCGTATGAACACTGAAGCTTTCTTT
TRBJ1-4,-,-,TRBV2,CASSPDREKLFF,TGTGCCAGCAGTCCAGACAGAGAAAAACTGTTTTTT